These T cell receptor beta chains were read from a single sample in a study of Ad26.COV2.S vaccination and SARS-CoV-2 variants. The table came from immunoSEQ multiplex PCR; TCRdb's copy has only in-frame clones and leaves some out. The data contain 450,000 to 550,000 clones, 85% to 90% of them seen just once; the ten biggest clones take up over 2.5%. The sample consisted of peripheral blood, taken in a trial of Ad26.COV2.S vaccine versus placebo. The receptors stem from a person aged 18-60 years who received the Ad26.COV2.S COVID-19 vaccine or a placebo. Both conserved end residues are part of each CDR3. A D gene is named only where the DNA matches it firmly. Clone size is stated in some rows and not others, as once, few, many or a class when expanded.

clone_size j_call d_call v_call cdr3_nt cdr3_aa
few TRBJ1-2 - TRBV6-1 TGTGCCAGCAGTGAAGGTCCGGACTCAACCGGGGGCTACACCTTC CASSEGPDSTGGYTF
- TRBJ1-3 - TRBV19 TGTGCCAGTAGTCGGGCGACCGGATTCTCTGGAAACACCATATATTTT CASSRATGFSGNTIYF
- TRBJ2-7 - TRBV20-1 TGCGTAAAGCTCCGGGACGAGCAGTACTTC CVKLRDEQYF
- TRBJ1-2 TRBD1 TRBV15 TGTGCCACCAGCAGAGCAGGGGGCGGTGGCTACACCTTC CATSRAGGGGYTF
- TRBJ2-1 TRBD2 TRBV4-3 TGCGCCAGCAGCCGGACTAGCGGGGTTTACAATGAGCAGTTCTTC CASSRTSGVYNEQFF
- TRBJ1-2 - TRBV4-2 TGTGCCAGCAGCCAAGATGGGTATTATGGCTACACCTTC CASSQDGYYGYTF
- TRBJ2-2 - TRBV5-1 TGCGCCAGCAGCTTCGACGGTAACACCGGGGAGCTGTTTTTT CASSFDGNTGELFF
- TRBJ1-5 - TRBV12-3/TRBV12-4 TGTGCCAGTTCCAGGTCATGGTCCCAGCCCCAGCATTTT CASSRSWSQPQHF
- TRBJ2-2 - TRBV5-1 TGCGCCAGCAGCTCGTTAACTAGATCCGGGGAGCTGTTTTTT CASSSLTRSGELFF
- TRBJ2-7 TRBD1 TRBV7-8 TGTGCCAGCAGCTCCATTACAGGGGTCGAGCAGTACTTC CASSSITGVEQYF
- TRBJ2-2 TRBD1 TRBV30 TGTGCCTGGATGGTGGAACAGGGGTACACCGGGGAGCTGTTTTTT CAWMVEQGYTGELFF
- TRBJ1-4 - TRBV5-4 TGTGCCAGCAGCTTGTATACAGTCCAGAATGAAAAACTGTTTTTT CASSLYTVQNEKLFF
- TRBJ2-5 - TRBV6-2/TRBV6-3 TGTGCCAGCAGTCCCGGGGGGACCCAGTACTTC CASSPGGTQYF
few TRBJ1-5 - TRBV4-2 TGTGCCAGCAGCCAAGATCATGGGGCGCCTCAGCCCCAGCATTTT CASSQDHGAPQPQHF
- TRBJ1-2 - TRBV2 TGTGCCAGCAGTGAAGTCCGACCGTCCGCTGGCTACACCTTC CASSEVRPSAGYTF
once TRBJ2-2 - TRBV6-5 TGTGCCAGCAGTTACCAGAAGGAGGGGACCGGGGAGCTGTTTTTT CASSYQKEGTGELFF